This T cell receptor (beta chain) was captured in a study of cytomegalovirus exposure and HLA in healthy donors (dated by TCRdb to 2015 to 2018). Regarding the research as a whole: An earlier analysis of approximately 590 of the donors reported 250 to 350 Gb of sequence data and 117 million unique TCR beta sequences from about 180 million T cells. An early release covering roughly 600 HLA-typed donors comprised 250 to 350 gigabases of sequencing data and approximately 80 million unique TCR sequences. The genetic ancestry cluster associated with self-reported Caucasian donors included roughly 84% of the 300 to 400 genotyped donors. The study aimed to test whether signatures of past pathogen exposure could be identified by cataloging public T cell receptors. The T cell repertoires of 666 subjects were profiled by immunosequencing and related to cytomegalovirus serostatus. In addition to the first cohort of several hundred subjects, a separate validation cohort of approximately 130 different subjects was used. The study combined high-throughput TCR immunosequencing, statistical association of individual TCRs with disease status, and machine learning to predict cytomegalovirus infection status. A later analysis re-examined previously published TCR beta repertoires from 600 to 700 donors and added high-resolution HLA genotyping to investigate patterns of TCR occurrence. Rather than using new phenotypic data, the later analysis identified candidate immune exposures from TCR beta sequences and from how often those sequences occurred across donors. An earlier analysis of 500 to 750 of the donors applied high-throughput TCR beta sequencing to assess whether each TCR beta V gene segment acted as functional or pseudogenic. Donor age, sex, ethnicity and CMV serostatus were collected together with the repertoire data. Genome-wide SNP genotypes for about 55% of the roughly 670 donors were used in a later genetic analysis, which treated that subset as a discovery cohort. All discovery cohort repertoires had been generated on a single sequencing platform. HLA typing included class I and class II loci at four-digit resolution. The number of typed donors differed by locus: about 620-640 for A, B, C, DRB1 and DQB1; 500 to 550 for DQA1; around 580 for DPA1; and some 430 for DPB1. Roughly five DR-DQ haplotypes were handled as single units for association and clustering because linkage in the cohort was strong. Among about 360 genotyped donors of the cohort, an average of 235,054 unique TCR beta nucleotide sequences were sequenced per donor, 15% to 20% of them non-productive. What the study reported, not specific to this receptor: The study listed approximately 150 TCR beta chains as associated with cytomegalovirus. Broadly in line with IMGT annotations, most TCR beta V segments showed up in productive rearrangements about 87% or about 30% of the time in an earlier analysis of several hundred of the donors. Because counts were too low, roughly 18 rarely observed V segments, including chromosome 9 orphons, were left out of the earlier analysis of 587 of the donors. Linkage disequilibrium might explain the correlated functional status among segregating V segments, but an unknown experimental factor could not be excluded. In vitro tests confirmed that a few of the cytomegalovirus-associated TCR beta chains recognize cytomegalovirus antigens. In both the original and validation cohorts, the classifier was reported to diagnose cytomegalovirus status with high specificity and sensitivity. Because the 87-base-pair reads could not distinguish some IMGT-functional V segments, including TRBV6-2 and TRBV6-3, those segments were excluded. A further reported finding was that TCR beta sequences accurately predicted the HLA-A and HLA-B alleles for most subjects in the first cohort. In a later genetic analysis, a missense DCLRE1C variant was associated with V-gene and J-gene trimming of TCR beta chains, and the association was replicated in an independent cohort. When HLA alleles, especially DR and DQ, strongly co-occurred, attributing TCR associations to individual alleles was difficult. Specific HLA alleles were associated with 15,000 to 20,000 TCR beta sequences at a false discovery rate of 0.05 in a later analysis. According to a later analysis, most CMV-associated TCR beta chains appeared to be HLA-restricted, and the HLA associations seemed to be driven largely by CMV exposure. In a later analysis, several top co-occurrence clusters were reported to appear linked to parvovirus B19, influenza, CMV and Epstein-Barr virus. Because some donors lacked HLA typing at each locus, the association tests relied only on the typed subset. Only TCR beta chains were sequenced in this cohort, and the absence of alpha or paired-chain data limited detectable features. For the cohort, immune exposure information was limited to CMV serostatus. Roughly uniform sequencing depth across donors was assumed in presence/absence analyses, although this assumption may not hold. A later analysis found that HLA-associated TCR beta chains were more clonally expanded and had lower generation probabilities than equally common non-associated chains. The authors suggested that the approach could potentially be extended to other disease states and immunological phenotypes. According to a later genetic analysis, donors in an Asian-associated ancestry cluster had fewer N-insertions in productive TCRs than the approximately 670-donor mean. Most TCR sequences were observed very rarely across donors, whereas some public TCRs were present in many individuals. In a later analysis, TCR association rates were found to vary across HLA loci, with the most associated TCRs seen for DRB1 alleles and the fewest for HLA-C alleles. A cluster of highly shared sequence variants was judged likely to represent a technical artifact of the sequencing pipeline.

Libraries came from the immunoSEQ multiplex PCR assay. For the multiplex PCR, a mixture combining 60 forward primers for TCR Vbeta segments and 13 reverse primers for TCR Jbeta segments was used. The CDR3 region of rearranged TCR beta genes was amplified from genomic DNA with a multiplex PCR assay. On the Illumina HiSeq System, the amplified TCR beta libraries were sequenced as 87-base-pair reads. On the authors' methods: In a later analysis, about 80 million unique TCR beta chains were counted across the 500 to 700 repertoires, and roughly 9.9 million of these chains were shared by at least two donors. To remove PCR and sequencing errors, raw reads were error-corrected and collapsed into unique sequences using a nearest-neighbor algorithm that merged closely related sequences. V, D and J gene segments were assigned by aligning CDR3 sequences to IMGT reference sequences. Each retained sequence needed at least a six-nucleotide match to both a V gene segment and a J gene segment. A rearrangement counted as productive if the CDR3 had no stop codons and remained in frame with V and J, and every other rearrangement counted as non-productive. CDR3 was defined by IMGT convention, running from the second conserved V-encoded cysteine to the conserved J-encoded phenylalanine. The earlier analysis of fewer than 700 of the donors excluded sequences that lacked an unambiguous match to a single V gene segment. In an earlier analysis of approximately 560 of the donors, a V segment was called functional when productive rearrangements were above 56.7%, and segregating when the standard deviation between donors exceeded 5%. A statistical classification framework was developed to diagnose cytomegalovirus status using the catalog of TCR beta chain sequences. In a later analysis, V and J genes were assigned by comparing TCR nucleotide sequences against IMGT/GENE-DB human TR gene sequences. A later analysis assigned CDR3 sequences and most-parsimonious VDJ recombination scenarios with the TCRdist pipeline. In a later analysis, each TCR beta chain was defined by its CDR3 amino acid sequence together with its V-gene family, and reads lacking a unique V-gene family were excluded. In a later analysis, around 650 highly shared, low-generation-probability nucleotide sequences were removed to address suspected cross-contamination and a sequencing artifact. In a later analysis, a clonal expansion index for each public chain was calculated from normalized within-repertoire ranks of inferred template counts. In a later analysis, generation probabilities were computed using a VDJ recombination model fitted to out-of-frame rearrangements, and the results were checked against IGoR. In a later analysis, hypergeometric tests were used to score TCR-TCR, TCR-HLA and TCR-CMV co-occurrence, with a repertoire-size bias correction applied to TCR pairs. To estimate false discovery rates, a later analysis permuted the HLA or CMV assignments 20 times. In a later analysis, co-occurring TCRs were grouped using DBSCAN, with TCRdist sequence similarity added in when clustering inside HLA-allele-positive subsets. For co-occurrence clustering, repertoires with fewer than 30,000 or more than 120,000 public chains were excluded, along with four to six repertoires with anomalous nucleotide sharing. TCRdb re-hosts the immuneACCESS table, in-frame sequences only. Its copies lack some clones; in the studies checked, an unresolved V gene accounts for under half of them, and the cause for the rest is not known. The DNA gave D and trimming, while V, J and clone size come from that table. Counted in this sample were 150,000 to 200,000 clones; 70% to 85% of them appeared once. Of the sample, 1.5% to 2% is held by the ten largest clones.

The cohort was made up of approximately 700 healthy bone marrow donors. At the time of sampling, all cohort members were nominally healthy, though unrecorded immune exposures were likely present. The donor was CMV seronegative and belonged to the group of 352 seronegative cohort members. A peripheral blood sample was provided by each donor, and peripheral blood mononuclear cells were used for TCR beta sequencing. The Qiagen DNeasy Blood Extraction Kit was used to extract genomic DNA from the blood cell samples. The germline V gene encodes CDR1 SGHDT and CDR2 YYEEEE. The CDR3 goes from the cysteine to the phenylalanine over 13 residues. Just the 39-base CDR3 DNA is kept, in frame starting at base 1. The V end loses 0 bases and the J end loses 3 bases, and a stretch of 7 bases separates them. Remarks on this clone: No antigen is known for it. No base-level quality is on record; no much larger clone is a single base apart.

This sequence uses TRBV5-6 and TRBJ2-7; TRBD2 is a possible D gene, resting on 5 matching bases. This clonotype originated in a woman between 25 and 40 years old in good health and CMV-seronegative. The sequencing sample was made of PBMCs. This receptor has the CDR3 CASSLGGIYEQYF. The DNA sequence reads TGTGCCAGCAGCTTGGGAGGGATCTACGAGCAGTACTTC.